The next 26 T cell receptor beta chains were all read from a single sample in a study of molecular identifiers for immune sequencing clone quantification. TCRdb re-called the PCR reads with MiXCR, one entry per CDR3 protein. The table lists roughly 40,000 distinct CDR3 sequences, 15% to 20% of them singletons. The sequencing input was naive CD8+ T cells from blood, with Jurkat cell RNA spiked in. Subset here: FACS-sorted CD8+CD4-CCR7+CD45RA+ naive T cells. The receptors were gathered from a human donor in good health. Some libraries in this study had Jurkat cell RNA spiked in.

Comments on this clonotype: This may stem from a read error, because a much larger clone lies one nucleotide away. This chain connects TRBV20-1 to TRBJ2-5; 11 nucleotides agree with TRBD2. The germline V gene has CDR1 DFQATT and CDR2 SNEGSKA (reference sequence). The CDR3 runs to 14 residues. CDR3 bases: TGCAGTGCTAAGCCACTAGCGGGAGACGAGACCCGGTACTTC. It encodes CSAKPLAGDETRYF.

This clonotype was seen repeatedly, ten times or more. The gene calls are TRBV7-2 and TRBJ2-7; possible D gene TRBD1, 5 bases. Per germline, CDR1 SGHTA and CDR2 FQGNSA. Trimming cost V 3 bases and J 5 bases, with 17 bases left between them. There are 15 residues in the CDR3. CDR3 DNA: TGTGCCAGCAGCTTTGAAGGGCCAGGGTTTGACGAGCAGTACTTC. Protein sequence: CASSFEGPGFDEQYF.

Concerning this clonotype: A read error may explain this, as a much larger clone is one base away. Since no conserved phenylalanine or tryptophan closes the CDR3, a read error is the likely cause. In DNA form, the CDR3 reads TGCAGCGTCAGGGTCGGCAATCAGCCCCAGCATTCT. It is translated as CSVRVGNQPQHS. The rearrangement joins TRBV29-1 to TRBJ1-5; D may be TRBD1 (5 bases). Trimming cost V 6 bases and J 2 bases, with 8 bases left between them. CDR1 and CDR2 (germline): SQVTM, ANQGSEA. The CDR3 length is 12 residues.

In its sample, this clonotype was seen many times. V usage is TRBV29-1 and J usage is TRBJ2-3, with 7 bases lining up with TRBD1. The CDR3 is made up of 13 amino acids. V trimming: 6 bases; J trimming: 0 bases; junction bases outside the gene matches: 3. Looked up from germline, CDR1 is SQVTM and CDR2 is ANQGSEA. The DNA of the CDR3 is TGCAGCGTAGGGGGCGGGAGCACAGATACGCAGTATTTT. It translates to CSVGGGSTDTQYF.

This clonotype was counted ten times or more. The chain combines TRBV4-3 with TRBJ2-5; D possibly corresponds to TRBD2 (5 bases). Per germline, CDR1 LGHNA and CDR2 YSLEER. This CDR3 is 15 amino acids long. V lost 0 bases, J lost 5 bases, and 13 bases lay in between. CDR3 amino acids: CASSQDRGLEETQYF. Written as DNA, the CDR3 is TGCGCCAGCAGCCAAGATCGCGGGTTGGAGGAGACCCAGTACTTC.

V and J are TRBV15 and TRBJ2-7, with 12 nucleotides matching TRBD2. The V gene's germline CDR1 is LNHNV and CDR2 YYDKDF (reference sequence). The CDR3 consists of 16 residues. The ends lost 0 bases at V and 2 bases at J; junction bases unmatched: 2. CDR3 in DNA: TGTGCCACCAGCAGAGAGACTAGCGGGAGCACCTACGAGCAGTACTTC. It translates to CATSRETSGSTYEQYF.

This clonotype has a count of ten or more. The chain carries TRBV6-1 and TRBJ1-6; a weak D match, TRBD1 (5 bases). Deletions cut 3 bases from V and 7 bases from J, with 10 bases between. Germline lookup yields CDR1 MNHNS and CDR2 SASEGT. The CDR3 runs to 14 residues. The DNA for the CDR3 is TGTGCCAGCAGTGACCTGGGGGAGAATTCACCCCTCCACTTT. Translation gives CASSDLGENSPLHF.

This clonotype was detected many times. V gene TRBV15 combines with J gene TRBJ2-1, with a weak D call TRBD2 (6 bases). This CDR3 region has 17 residues. V lost 0 bases and J 2 bases, leaving 14 bases between the germline ends. CDR1 and CDR2 (germline): LNHNV, YYDKDF (reference sequence). The CDR3 sequence is CATSRDANRGAYNEQFF. CDR3 in DNA: TGTGCCACCAGCAGAGACGCCAACCGCGGGGCCTACAATGAGCAGTTCTTC.

This clonotype was seen repeatedly, ten times or more. This chain connects TRBV9 to TRBJ1-1; D is perhaps TRBD1 (6 bases). CDR1 is SGDLS, CDR2 YYNGEE, per germline. The V end lost 3 bases, the J end lost 3 bases, and 12 bases lay between the germline ends. CDR3 length: 14 residues. The CDR3 DNA follows: TGTGCCAGCAGCGGAAAGACAGGTCACACTGAAGCTTTCTTT. Its translation is CASSGKTGHTEAFF.

V and J are TRBV19 and TRBJ2-7, with TRBD2 matching 7 bases. The J segment lost 5 bases and the V segment lost 7 bases, leaving 14 bases of the junction unmatched. The germline CDR1 and CDR2 sequences are LNHDA and SQIVND (reference sequence). The CDR3 consists of 15 residues. The CDR3 DNA follows: TGTGCCAGTATGCCAACCTGGGGAGGGGTCAACGAGCAGTACTTC. Translation gives CASMPTWGGVNEQYF.

In this sample, this clonotype turned up many times. The genes are TRBV28 and TRBJ2-7; TRBD1 matches 10 bases. The germline CDR1 and CDR2 sequences are MDHEN and SYDVKM. This CDR3 has 16 residues. V shed 5 bases, J shed 4 bases, and the junction held 11 bases outside the gene matches. The CDR3 coding sequence is TGTGCCAGCAGTCTTTGGATCCGACAGGGGGCGTACGAGCAGTACTTC. Translated: CASSLWIRQGAYEQYF.

The chain couples TRBV23-1 to TRBJ2-7; D not resolved. TRBV23-1 falls under the ORF class, with uncertain function. Trimming took off 2 bases at V and 3 bases at J, with 2 bases between the two ends. The CDR3 is made up of 11 amino acids. The CDR3 coding sequence is TGCGCCAGCAGTCAACACTACGAGCAGTACTTC. It translates to CASSQHYEQYF.

This clonotype was found many times. CDR3 nucleotide sequence: TGTGCCAGCAGCTTTGGCGGCGGGGGGTACGAGCAGTACTTC. Translated, it gives CASSFGGGGYEQYF. The chain carries TRBV7-2 and TRBJ2-7; 8 positions match TRBD2. The CDR3 is 14 residues long. With 3 bases clipped from V and 4 bases from J, the junction kept 5 bases outside the gene matches. Germline lookup yields CDR1 SGHTA and CDR2 FQGNSA. Together with reference TRBV7-2 and TRBJ2-7, the CDR3 gives the full variable domain: GAGVSQSPSNKVTEKGKDVELRCDPISGHTALYWYRQSLGQGLEFLIYFQGNSAPDKSGLPSDRFSAERTGGSVSTLTIQRTQQEDSAVYLCASSFGGGGYEQYFGPGTRLTVT.

This clonotype is labeled as medium-sized. The gene calls are TRBV7-8 and TRBJ2-2; D uncertain. Trimming removed 2 bases at V and 7 bases at J, with 5 bases between. Germline CDR1 reads SGHVS; CDR2 reads FQNEAQ. The CDR3 is made up of 12 amino acids. The CDR3 DNA reads as TGTGCCAGCAGCTTATCGGGCGGGGAGCTGTTTTTT. Translation gives CASSLSGGELFF.

This clonotype has a count of ten or more. This rearrangement joins TRBV12-3 or TRBV12-4 to TRBJ2-2; 10 bases agree with TRBD1. The CDR3 runs to 22 residues. Trimming cost V 8 bases and J 1 base; bases outside gene matches: 25. CDR3 bases: TGTGCCAGCCGACAGGCGCTGACAGGGGGCGGGTTAGCGGGCTTGAACACCGGGGAGCTGTTTTTT. It encodes CASRQALTGGGLAGLNTGELFF.

The V gene is TRBV27, the J gene TRBJ2-7, with 7 bases matching TRBD2. With the DNA end fitting TRBJ2-1 better, the J assignment may be wrong. The CDR3 has 14 amino acids. The V gene's germline CDR1 is MNHEY and CDR2 SMNVEV (reference sequence). This chain's CDR3 is CASSSGLDIYEQFF. CDR3 coding DNA: TGTGCCAGCAGCTCCGGACTAGATATCTACGAGCAGTTCTTC.

The table lists this clonotype with many counts. The V gene is TRBV18, the J gene TRBJ1-5; tentative D call: TRBD1 (5 bases). Looked up from germline, CDR1 is KGHSH and CDR2 is LQKENI. The CDR3 has 17 amino acids. V dropped 4 bases and J dropped 0 bases, with 16 bases sitting between them. The chain's CDR3 is CASSRLETAISNQPQHF. CDR3 DNA: TGTGCCAGCTCACGACTAGAGACAGCGATTAGCAATCAGCCCCAGCATTTT.

This clonotype came up many times. This chain links TRBV27 with TRBJ2-7; no definite D call. Trimming removed 4 bases from V and 4 bases from J, with 14 bases in between. Germline values: CDR1 MNHEY, CDR2 SMNVEV (reference sequence). The CDR3 has 14 amino acids. The CDR3 sequence is CASSYGRSRYEQYF. In DNA form, the CDR3 reads TGTGCCAGCAGTTATGGCAGGTCTCGTTACGAGCAGTACTTC.

This clonotype was recorded a few times. The chain combines TRBV5-5 with TRBJ1-2, with 8 bases aligning to TRBD1. Germline lookup yields CDR1 SGHKS and CDR2 YYEKEE (reference sequence). V trimming: 2 bases; J trimming: 0 bases; junction bases outside the gene matches: 9. CDR3 size: 17 residues. In DNA form, the CDR3 reads TGTGCCAGCAGCTTTAGTGCCGGGACAGGATCTAACTATGGCTACACCTTC. Amino acids: CASSFSAGTGSNYGYTF.

This clonotype was observed at least ten times. The chain joins TRBV4-2 to TRBJ2-4; maybe TRBD2 (6 bases). The CDR3 is 18 amino acids. The germline V and J ends were trimmed by 1 base and 8 bases, with 24 bases remaining between them. Germline-derived CDR1 and CDR2 are LGHNA and YNFKEQ. The CDR3 sequence: CASSQGALWETRRDIQYF. The CDR3 DNA reads TGTGCCAGCAGCCAAGGGGCCCTTTGGGAGACGCGGAGGGACATTCAGTACTTC.

This clonotype was picked up many times. The V and J genes are TRBV9 and TRBJ2-7; D may be TRBD2 (6 bases). The CDR3 has 13 amino acids. From germline, CDR1 is SGDLS and CDR2 YYNGEE. Trimming removed 3 bases from V and 3 bases from J, with 10 bases in between. This CDR3 reads CASSGTTHYEQYF. The CDR3 DNA sequence: TGTGCCAGCAGCGGGACTACCCACTACGAGCAGTACTTC.

This clonotype has a count of ten or more. The rearrangement links TRBV25-1 to TRBJ2-1, with no clear D. V was shortened by 3 bases and J by 0 bases, with 6 bases between the two germline ends. Germline CDR1 and CDR2: MGHDK and SYGVNS. The CDR3 loop spans 14 amino acids. CDR3 coding DNA: TGTGCCAGCAGTGATCCGGCCTCCTACAATGAGCAGTTCTTC. Translation: CASSDPASYNEQFF. Together with reference TRBV25-1 and TRBJ2-1, the CDR3 gives the full variable domain: EADIYQTPRYLVIGTGKKITLECSQTMGHDKMYWYQQDPGMELHLIHYSYGVNSTEKGDLSSESTVSRIRTEHFPLTLESARPSHTSQYLCASSDPASYNEQFFGPGTRLTVL.

This clonotype showed up many times. The V gene is TRBV13, the J gene TRBJ2-7; D is uncertain. Trimming left V 3 bases short and J 7 bases short, with 16 bases between. The CDR3 extends over 14 amino acids. Looked up from germline, CDR1 is PRHDT and CDR2 is FYEKMQ (reference sequence). For the CDR3, the DNA is TGTGCCAGCAGCTTGCGCCTATCAGGCCGGGAGCAGTACTTC. The encoded protein is CASSLRLSGREQYF.

This sequence joins TRBV19 and TRBJ1-5, with D hard to call. Trimming pared 3 bases from V and 2 bases from J, leaving 11 bases between. The CDR3 spans 15 residues. Looked up from germline, CDR1 is LNHDA and CDR2 is SQIVND (reference sequence). In DNA form, the CDR3 reads TGTGCCAGTAGTATCACCAGTTCTGGCAATCAGCCCCAGCATTTT. It is translated as CASSITSSGNQPQHF. Full variable domain (missing parts from reference TRBV19 and TRBJ1-5): DGGITQSPKYLFRKEGQNVTLSCEQNLNHDAMYWYRQDPGQGLRLIYYSQIVNDFQKGDIAEGYSVSREKKESFPLTVTSAQKNPTAFYLCASSITSSGNQPQHFGDGTRLSIL.

This clonotype has ten or more counts. J is TRBJ2-5 and V is TRBV27; 8 bases match TRBD1. V lost 1 base, J lost 5 bases, and 9 bases stayed unmatched. CDR1 is MNHEY and CDR2 is SMNVEV in the germline V gene (reference sequence). CDR3 length equals 16 residues. CDR3 sequence (DNA): TGTGCCAGCAGTTTATTCCCAGGGGGCGAGGGGGAGACCCAGTACTTC. It specifies CASSLFPGGEGETQYF.

This clonotype was recorded a few times. The chain combines TRBV6-5 with TRBJ2-7, with unresolved D. Trimming left V 6 bases short and J 5 bases short, with 8 bases between. This CDR3 region has 11 residues. The germline V gene has CDR1 MNHEY and CDR2 SVGAGI. DNA of the CDR3: TGTGCCAGCAGCGACATTAACGAGCAGTACTTC. This encodes CASSDINEQYF.